Shown below are 15 T cell receptor beta chains from a single sample sequenced in a study of Graves' ophthalmopathy and Graves' hyperthyroidism. From RNA, the CDR3 regions of TCR beta chains were amplified and sequenced. Second-round multiplex PCR followed a first-round RT-PCR using HTBI primers. MiXCR, run by TCRdb on the multiplex PCR reads, gives a single entry per CDR3 protein. The sample contains around 670,000 distinct CDR3 sequences, 40% of which appear only once. The sample taken for sequencing was peripheral blood. These receptors all stem from an adult man with Graves' ophthalmopathy.

The chain recombines TRBV28 with TRBJ2-7; 7 nucleotides agree with TRBD2. The CDR3 runs to 14 residues. The trim removed 5 bases at V and 0 bases at J, leaving 4 bases unmatched. Germline-derived CDR1 and CDR2 are MDHEN and SYDVKM. The DNA of the CDR3 is TGTGCCAGCAGTCAGCGGGACCTCTCCTACGAGCAGTACTTC. Protein product: CASSQRDLSYEQYF. Looking up the rest from reference TRBV28 and TRBJ2-7 gives the full variable domain: DVKVTQSSRYLVKRTGEKVFLECVQDMDHENMFWYRQDPGLGLRLIYFSYDVKMKEKGDIPEGYSVSREKKERFSLILESASTNQTSMYLCASSQRDLSYEQYFGPGTRLTVT.

This clonotype was observed a handful of times. The J gene is TRBJ1-1, the V gene TRBV19; D gene unclear. Germline-derived CDR1 and CDR2 are LNHDA and SQIVND (reference sequence). V dropped 5 bases and J dropped 1 base, with 11 bases sitting between them. CDR3 length: 14 residues. The CDR3 spells CASSPQRQNTEAFF. The CDR3 DNA reads TGTGCCAGTAGTCCACAGAGACAGAACACTGAAGCTTTCTTT.

The gene calls are TRBV25-1 and TRBJ2-5, with 11 nucleotides matching TRBD2. The CDR3 runs 16 residues. V was pared by 5 bases and J by 4 bases, with 9 bases of the junction left unmatched. Germline-derived CDR1 and CDR2 are MGHDK and SYGVNS. In nucleotides, the CDR3 is TGTGCCAGCAGTTTCCGACCGGGACTAGCGGCAGAGACCCAGTACTTC. Amino acids: CASSFRPGLAAETQYF.

The chain joins TRBV15 to TRBJ2-7; D perhaps matches TRBD1 (6 bases). The germline V gene has CDR1 LNHNV and CDR2 YYDKDF (reference sequence). V was cut by 1 base and J by 3 bases, with 10 bases left in between. The CDR3 extends over 14 amino acids. DNA of the CDR3: TGTGCCACCAGCAGAGGGGACACTGACTACGAGCAGTACTTC. This sequence encodes CATSRGDTDYEQYF.

This sequence joins TRBV14 and TRBJ2-7; 7 bases are shared with TRBD1. V was clipped by 4 bases and J by 1 base; unmatched bases: 4. Germline loops: CDR1 SGHDN, CDR2 FVKESK. The CDR3 is 14 residues long. The CDR3 spells CASSPKGQSYEQYV. The CDR3 DNA reads TGTGCCAGCAGCCCAAAGGGACAGTCCTACGAGCAGTACGTC.

The table lists this clonotype with a few counts. V and J are TRBV7-9 and TRBJ2-6; D ambiguous. Germline lookup yields CDR1 SEHNR and CDR2 FQNEAQ (reference sequence). The CDR3 is made up of 16 amino acids. V lost 5 bases and J lost 0, with 11 bases in between. The CDR3 bases are TGTGCCAGCAGCCAAGTAGTTAACTCTGGGGCCAACGTCCTGACTTTC. This sequence encodes CASSQVVNSGANVLTF.

The chain joins TRBV5-4 to TRBJ1-2; D is uncertain. The CDR3 is 16 amino acids. Trimming pared 4 bases from V and 7 bases from J, leaving 23 bases between. CDR1 and CDR2 from the germline V gene are SGHNT and YYREEE (reference sequence). CDR3 bases: TGTGCCAGCAGCCCCTCGGACGGGTTTCGGTTTCGTGGCTACACCTTC. It encodes CASSPSDGFRFRGYTF.

The table lists this clonotype with many counts. This rearrangement joins TRBV7-6 to TRBJ2-5; 9 bases align to TRBD1. The trim removed 5 bases at V and 6 bases at J, leaving 4 bases unmatched. This CDR3 contains 13 residues. The germline V gene encodes CDR1 SGHVS and CDR2 FNYEAQ. The CDR3 DNA follows: TGTGCCAGCAGCCGGGACAGGGCGAAGACCCAGTACTTC. Translation gives CASSRDRAKTQYF. The whole variable domain, filled in from reference TRBV7-6 and TRBJ2-5, reads GAGVSQSPRYKVTKRGQDVALRCDPISGHVSLYWYRQALGQGPEFLTYFNYEAQQDKSGLPNDRFSAERPEGSISTLTIQRTEQRDSAMYRCASSRDRAKTQYFGPGTRLLVL.

The rearrangement uses TRBV15 and TRBJ1-3; D remains unclear. Trimming pared 3 bases from V and 0 bases from J, leaving 12 bases between. Germline V gene lookup returns CDR1 LNHNV and CDR2 YYDKDF (reference sequence). The CDR3 consists of 16 residues. DNA for the CDR3: TGTGCCACCAGCAGGGGTGTTCAGAGCTCTGGAAACACCATATATTTT. Translating gives CATSRGVQSSGNTIYF.

With respect to this clonotype: A much larger clone sits a single nucleotide away, making a read error possible. As the CDR3 is not closed by the conserved phenylalanine or tryptophan, this likely results from a read error. The V and J genes are TRBV7-9 and TRBJ2-5; no clear D gene. Trimming took 4 bases from V and 7 from J, leaving 7 bases between them. This CDR3 contains 11 residues. Germline CDR1 and CDR2: SEHNR and FQNEAQ (reference sequence). The CDR3 region has the DNA TGTGCCAGCAGCTGGGATGGGACCCAGTACGTC. It encodes CASSWDGTQYV.

This clonotype has a handful of counts. The rearrangement joins TRBV9 to TRBJ1-3; D uncertain. The CDR3 sequence is 18 residues long. The germline gives CDR1 SGDLS, CDR2 YYNGEE. V lost 6 bases and J lost 0, with 22 bases in between. CDR3 residues: CASINIGGKVRSGNTIYF. DNA for the CDR3: TGTGCCAGCATCAATATCGGTGGTAAAGTGCGCTCTGGAAACACCATATATTTT. Using reference TRBV9 and TRBJ1-3 for the parts outside the CDR3, the full variable domain is DSGVTQTPKHLITATGQRVTLRCSPRSGDLSVYWYQQSLDQGLQFLIQYYNGEERAKGNILERFSAQQFPDLHSELNLSSLELGDSALYFCASINIGGKVRSGNTIYFGEGSWLTVV.

This clonotype was counted a single time. This sequence joins TRBV25-1 and TRBJ1-1; D possibly corresponds to TRBD1 (6 bases). The CDR3 consists of 13 residues. Deletions cut 6 bases from V and 6 bases from J, with 14 bases between. Germline CDR1 and CDR2: MGHDK and SYGVNS. The CDR3 region has the DNA TGTGCCAGCAGCGAAGACAGGAAGGCTGAAGCTTTCTTT. Protein sequence: CASSEDRKAEAFF.

There are a few counts of this clonotype. This chain uses TRBV20-1 with TRBJ1-2; perhaps TRBD1 as D (5 bases). The V gene lost 6 bases and the J gene lost 8 bases, with 16 bases spanning the gap. The germline gives CDR1 DFQATT, CDR2 SNEGSKA (reference sequence). The CDR3 spans 12 residues. The CDR3, as DNA: TGCAGTGCCCGAAACCCAGGGCTGGGCTACACCTTC. It translates to CSARNPGLGYTF.

This sequence joins TRBV2 and TRBJ2-3, with TRBD1 matching over 9 bases. CDR3 length equals 14 residues. With 6 bases clipped from V and 2 bases from J, the junction kept 3 bases outside the gene matches. Germline V gene lookup returns CDR1 SNHLY and CDR2 FYNNEI. The CDR3 sequence is CASRRTGATDTQYF. CDR3 sequence (DNA): TGTGCCAGCAGGAGGACAGGGGCCACAGATACGCAGTATTTT. The whole variable domain, filled in from reference TRBV2 and TRBJ2-3, reads EPEVTQTPSHQVTQMGQEVILRCVPISNHLYFYWYRQILGQKVEFLVSFYNNEISEKSEIFDDQFSVERPDGSNFTLKIRSTKLEDSAMYFCASRRTGATDTQYFGPGTRLTVL.

This chain joins TRBV24-1 and TRBJ2-5; 10 bases fit TRBD2. The CDR3 extends over 16 amino acids. The V segment lost 4 bases and the J segment 4 bases; nucleotides outside the gene matches: 8. The V gene's germline CDR1 is KGHDR and CDR2 SFDVKD. DNA for the CDR3: TGTGCCACCAGTGACCCCGGGGCTAGCGGGAGAGAGACCCAGTACTTC. Encoded protein: CATSDPGASGRETQYF.